This is a list of T cell receptor beta chains from one sample in a study of somatic mutations in cytotoxic T cells in rheumatoid arthritis. Repertoires were generated with immunoSEQ multiplex PCR, while TCRdb's copy carries only in-frame clones and drops some. The sample consists of about 9,700 clones, over 75% of them appearing once. Sequencing used CD8+ T cells sorted from blood. These receptors were collected from a woman in her forties or fifties in good health. The CDR3 runs from the conserved cysteine through the conserved F or W. The D gene is left open where the match is weak. A row's size may be missing; if present it is once, few, many or a size class.

j_gene,d_gene,v_gene,abundance,CDR3nt,CDR3aa
TRBJ2-3,TRBD2,TRBV9,NA,TGTGCCAGCAGCGTAGCCCCCTCGGGACTAGCGGGAGGGGGCACAGATACGCAGTATTTT,CASSVAPSGLAGGGTDTQYF
TRBJ2-7,NA,TRBV9,NA,TGTGCCAGCAGCGCCGGGTCAAGCTCCTACGAGCAGTACTTC,CASSAGSSSYEQYF
TRBJ2-1,TRBD2,TRBV7-2,NA,TGTGCCAGCAGCTTAGTACTAGCGGGTTTTTACAATGAGCAGTTCTTC,CASSLVLAGFYNEQFF
TRBJ2-3,TRBD2,TRBV6-5,once,TGTGCCAGCAGTCTTAGCGGGAGAGGAGATACGCAGTATTTT,CASSLSGRGDTQYF
TRBJ2-2,NA,TRBV19,NA,TGTGCCAGTAGTATTCAGGGGTCCAACACCGGGGAGCTGTTTTTT,CASSIQGSNTGELFF
TRBJ2-2,TRBD2,TRBV5-4,NA,TGTGCCAGCAGCTTACGACTAGCGGGGGAAGGAGGGGAGCTGTTTTTT,CASSLRLAGEGGELFF
TRBJ1-2,TRBD1,TRBV29-1,few,TGCAGCGTTGATTGGCAGGGGGATGGCTACACCTTC,CSVDWQGDGYTF
TRBJ2-3,NA,TRBV6-4,NA,TGTGCCAGCAGTGGCACAGGAGAGGGCACAGATACGCAGTATTTT,CASSGTGEGTDTQYF
TRBJ2-1,NA,TRBV9,NA,TGTGCCAGCAGCCGTGAGGGTTTTAGCTCCTACAATGAGCAGTTCTTC,CASSREGFSSYNEQFF
TRBJ2-7,NA,TRBV7-9,once,TGTGCCAGCAGCCCCAGTTGGGGGGGCAACTACGAGCAGTACTTC,CASSPSWGGNYEQYF
TRBJ2-7,NA,TRBV5-1,NA,TGCGCCAGCAGCTTGGATACTAGCCCCTACGAGCAGTACTTC,CASSLDTSPYEQYF
TRBJ2-7,TRBD1,TRBV2,NA,TGTGCCAGCAGCGATACGGACAGGGGGTTCCCCTACGAGCAGTACTTC,CASSDTDRGFPYEQYF
TRBJ1-4,TRBD1,TRBV10-2,NA,TGCGCCAGCAGCCATAGGCCCGGGACAGGGGAGGAAAAACTGTTTTTT,CASSHRPGTGEEKLFF
TRBJ1-5,NA,TRBV9,NA,TGTGCCAGCAGCGTAGCGAGGGAGGGTCAGCCCCAGCATTTT,CASSVAREGQPQHF
TRBJ2-7,NA,TRBV9,once,TGTGCCAGCAGCCCGGGGGGGACAGTTCCCTACGAGCAGTACTTC,CASSPGGTVPYEQYF
TRBJ1-1,NA,TRBV18,NA,TGTGCCAGCTCACTTCCCCTTATGACTGAAGCTTTCTTT,CASSLPLMTEAFF
TRBJ2-7,TRBD2,TRBV28,few,TGTGCCAGCAGCCTTGGACTAGCGGCCTCCTACGAGCAGTACTTC,CASSLGLAASYEQYF
TRBJ2-3,TRBD2,TRBV5-1,NA,TGCGCCAGCAGTGCCGAGCGGGGGGGCCTGAAAGATACGCAGTATTTT,CASSAERGGLKDTQYF
TRBJ2-7,TRBD1,TRBV6-5,few,TGTGCCAGCAATACGGGACAGGGGGCGCGAGAGCAGTACTTC,CASNTGQGAREQYF
TRBJ1-4,TRBD1,TRBV6-1,once,TGTGCCAGCAGTGAAGAAAGGACAGGGCTCGAAAAACTGTTTTTT,CASSEERTGLEKLFF
TRBJ2-6,TRBD1,TRBV7-9,NA,TGTGCCAGCAGCTCCTCGGGACAGAGCTCTGGGGCCAACGTCCTGACTTTC,CASSSSGQSSGANVLTF
TRBJ2-2,TRBD1,TRBV4-1,few,TGCGCCAGCAGCCAAGATTCGACAGGGGGCCTCACCGGGGAGCTGTTTTTT,CASSQDSTGGLTGELFF
TRBJ2-7,NA,TRBV7-5,NA,TGTGTCAGAAGCTTGACCGACAGGGGAGGGCCCTACGAGCAGTACTTC,CVRSLTDRGGPYEQYF
TRBJ2-2,TRBD1,TRBV5-1,NA,TGCGCCAGCAGCCCGCGGGGACAGGGATACACCGGGGAGCTGTTTTTT,CASSPRGQGYTGELFF
TRBJ1-2,NA,TRBV6-5,NA,TGTGCCAGCAGTTACTCCGGGACTCCTTATGGCTACACCTTC,CASSYSGTPYGYTF
TRBJ2-1,NA,TRBV4-2,NA,TGTGCCAGCAGCCAGGACCATGCGGAGGACCTTTACAATGAGCAGTTCTTC,CASSQDHAEDLYNEQFF
TRBJ1-1,NA,TRBV13,NA,TGTGCCAGCAGGGCAGGGGACACTGAAGCTTTCTTT,CASRAGDTEAFF
TRBJ1-2,NA,TRBV14,medium-sized,TGTGCCAGCAGCCCACAGGGAGATGGCTACACCTTC,CASSPQGDGYTF
TRBJ2-2,NA,TRBV4-2,once,TGTGCCAGCAGCCAAACCCCGGGGAGCGGGGAGCTGTTTTTT,CASSQTPGSGELFF
TRBJ2-7,NA,TRBV6-6,NA,TGTGCCAGCAGTTACGAGGATTACTACGAGCAGTACTTC,CASSYEDYYEQYF
TRBJ2-5,TRBD2,TRBV13,NA,TGTGCCAGCAGCTCTAGTGGCCTAGCGGGAGGGAAAGAGACCCAGTACTTC,CASSSSGLAGGKETQYF
TRBJ1-3,NA,TRBV9,NA,TGTGCCAGCAGCGTAGCTTTGGGGAGCGGCACCATATATTTT,CASSVALGSGTIYF
TRBJ2-7,TRBD1,TRBV7-9,few,TGTGCCAGCAGCTCCTTTAATGGGGGACAGGTCGACGAGCAGTACTTC,CASSSFNGGQVDEQYF
TRBJ2-7,TRBD2,TRBV5-5,NA,TGTGCCAGCAGCTTGGAACTAGCGGAGGAGTCCTACGAGCAGTACTTC,CASSLELAEESYEQYF
TRBJ2-7,TRBD1,TRBV4-2,NA,TGTGCCAGCAGCCCTCAATTGGGCGGGACAGGATGGTTGTACGAGCAGTACTTC,CASSPQLGGTGWLYEQYF
TRBJ2-7,NA,TRBV5-4,NA,TGTGCCAGCAGCCCCGGACAGCCATACGAGCAGTACTTC,CASSPGQPYEQYF
TRBJ1-6,NA,TRBV7-9,NA,TGTGCCAGCAGCTTAGCCTGGAGAGATTCACCCCTCCACTTT,CASSLAWRDSPLHF
TRBJ2-7,NA,TRBV19,NA,TGTGCCAGTACCCAGGGGGGAGGCTACGAGCAGTACTTC,CASTQGGGYEQYF
TRBJ2-7,TRBD2,TRBV10-3,NA,TGTGCCATCAGTGAGGGAGGACTAGCGGTCTACGAGCAGTACTTC,CAISEGGLAVYEQYF
TRBJ2-1,TRBD1,TRBV19,NA,TGTGCCAGTAGTACTCCTCCGGGACAGGGGCGGGATGAGCAGTTCTTC,CASSTPPGQGRDEQFF
TRBJ2-1,NA,TRBV9,NA,TGTGCCAGCGACGGAGGGAATGAGCAGTTCTTC,CASDGGNEQFF
TRBJ2-7,NA,TRBV2,NA,TGTGCCAGCAGCGACTTTTTCTACGGGCAGTACTTC,CASSDFFYGQYF
TRBJ2-1,NA,TRBV7-9,NA,TGTGCCAGCAGCCCGAACGGGAATGAGCAGTTCTTC,CASSPNGNEQFF
TRBJ2-7,TRBD1,TRBV27,NA,TGTGCCAGCAGTCACAGGGACAGGTTCTACGAGCAGTACTTC,CASSHRDRFYEQYF
TRBJ2-3,TRBD2,TRBV6-4,few,TGTGCCAGCAGTGAAACTAGCGGAACCACAGATACGCAGTATTTT,CASSETSGTTDTQYF
TRBJ2-5,NA,TRBV6-6,NA,TGTGCCAGCAGTCGGACAGAAGAGACCCAGTACTTC,CASSRTEETQYF
TRBJ1-3,TRBD1,TRBV6-6,NA,TGTGCCAGCAGCCCCTCAGGGGGCTCTGGAAACACCATATATTTT,CASSPSGGSGNTIYF
TRBJ2-7,TRBD2,TRBV27,NA,TGTGCCAGCAGTTTAAGCGGGAGCCACTCCTACGAGCAGTACTTC,CASSLSGSHSYEQYF